This T cell receptor (beta chain) was retrieved from a study of beta chain features in type 1 diabetes. Points from the study as a whole: Across patients, naive, central memory and Treg TCRB repertoires exhibited apparently greater similarity than was observed across healthy donors.

Each sorted population was over 95% pure. CDR1 and CDR2 (germline): SGHRS, YFSETQ. The CDR3 spans 15 residues. Trimming took 4 bases from V and 7 from J, leaving 17 bases between them. In regard to this clone: The target antigen is unknown.

Expressed TCRB transcripts were sequenced, since all the RNA that had been isolated was reverse transcribed. Around 3.57 million reads was the average for naive, central memory and regulatory T cell samples. Produced via immunoSEQ multiplex PCR; TCRdb's table is partial and in-frame only. The sample yields hundreds of thousands of clones, 15% to 17% seen once. This chain joins TRBV5-1 and TRBJ1-4; maybe TRBD1 (5 bases). The source of this sequence is a man aged 18 to 29 in good health. Sequenced: naive CD4+ T cells from blood. This chain's CDR3 is CASSPSGGWFEKLFF. CDR3 nucleotides: TGCGCCAGCAGCCCAAGTGGGGGGTGGTTTGAAAAACTGTTTTTT.